Below are 31 T cell receptor beta chains sequenced from a single sample in a study of shared clonotypes between healthy human individuals. Libraries were prepared by immunoSEQ multiplex PCR; TCRdb keeps only in-frame clonotypes and omits some of them. In the table there are hundreds of thousands of clones, about 79% of which are singletons. What was sequenced was PBMCs. The receptors stem from a woman aged 40 to 50 in good health. Some clones in this sample may be carry-over from other donors' samples.

This sequence joins TRBV19 and TRBJ1-5; TRBD1 agrees at 8 bases. Trimming at V came to 7 bases and at J to 7 bases, leaving 9 bases not matched to a gene. Germline CDR1 is LNHDA and CDR2 is SQIVND (reference sequence). The CDR3 sequence is 14 residues long. The CDR3 nucleotides read TGTGCCAGTACCATAGGACAGGGCGGGCAGCCCCAGCATTTT. Encoded protein: CASTIGQGGQPQHF.

The chain recombines TRBV7-2 with TRBJ1-5; TRBD1 is a possible D gene (6 bases). Trimming stripped 0 bases from V and 1 base from J, with 10 bases between. This CDR3 is built from 16 residues. Germline V gives CDR1 SGHTA, CDR2 FQGNSA. CDR3 in DNA: TGTGCCAGCAGCTTAGCGGTTGGGGGCAGCAATCAGCCCCAGCATTTT. It codes for CASSLAVGGSNQPQHF.

The chain couples TRBV7-9 to TRBJ2-6, with a possible D match to TRBD1 (5 bases). V shed 2 bases and J shed 1 base, with 9 bases lying between them. The CDR3 has 16 amino acids. The V gene's germline CDR1 is SEHNR and CDR2 FQNEAQ (reference sequence). CDR3 DNA sequence: TGTGCCAGCAGCTTAAACCAGGGATCTGGGGCCAACGTCCTGACTTTC. It specifies CASSLNQGSGANVLTF.

The genes are TRBV29-1 and TRBJ2-5; the D gene is possibly TRBD2 (5 bases). Matching the DNA end better, TRBJ2-7 makes the J call doubtful. CDR1 and CDR2 (germline): SQVTM, ANQGSEA. The CDR3 contains 14 residues. CDR3 residues: CSVRVDTVVFEQYF. The CDR3 DNA reads as TGCAGCGTGAGGGTTGACACGGTGGTCTTCGAGCAGTACTTC.

The chain uses TRBV10-3 and TRBJ1-3; D is undetermined. The V end was cut by 4 bases, the J end by 4 bases, with 8 bases between. The CDR3 runs 13 residues. Germline CDR1 reads ENHRY; CDR2 reads SYGVKD. The CDR3 loop reads CAISGHIGNTIYF. The CDR3 DNA sequence: TGTGCCATCAGTGGACACATCGGAAACACCATATATTTT.

The chain recombines TRBV5-4 with TRBJ2-5; maybe TRBD2 (5 bases). V was shortened by 6 bases and J by 6 bases, with 18 bases between the two germline ends. CDR3 size: 14 residues. Germline V gene data show CDR1 as SGHNT and CDR2 as YYREEE (reference sequence). In nucleotides, the CDR3 is TGTGCCAGCAAACACGACGGGGTCTCAAAGACCCAGTACTTC. The encoded protein is CASKHDGVSKTQYF.

This clone was counted a few times. V gene TRBV28 combines with J gene TRBJ1-5; tentative D call: TRBD1 (6 bases). CDR1 MDHEN and CDR2 SYDVKM come from the germline V gene. The CDR3 spans 15 residues. V lost 8 bases and J 4 bases, leaving 18 bases between the germline ends. The CDR3 sequence: CASGRALRGNQPQHF. CDR3 DNA sequence: TGTGCCAGCGGACGGGCCCTCAGGGGAAATCAGCCCCAGCATTTT.

V usage is TRBV11-2 and J usage is TRBJ2-2; 11 positions agree with TRBD2. The CDR3 sequence is 16 residues long. V lost 6 bases and J lost 6; bases outside the gene matches: 9. Germline V gives CDR1 SGHAT, CDR2 FQNNGV. This CDR3 is CASRTPTSGRSGELFF. Written as DNA, the CDR3 is TGTGCCAGCAGGACCCCCACTAGCGGGAGATCCGGGGAGCTGTTTTTT.

V is TRBV19 and J is TRBJ2-3; 7 nucleotides match TRBD2. Per germline, CDR1 LNHDA and CDR2 SQIVND (reference sequence). CDR3 size: 15 residues. The V segment lost 9 bases and the J segment 2 bases; nucleotides outside the gene matches: 11. The CDR3 region is CASRRLADNTDTQYF. CDR3 DNA sequence: TGTGCCAGCCGGCGCCTAGCGGATAACACAGATACGCAGTATTTT.

The rearrangement links TRBV28 to TRBJ1-5, with TRBD1 as a possible D gene (6 bases). CDR3 length: 16 amino acids. The germline gives CDR1 MDHEN, CDR2 SYDVKM. Trimming took off 1 base at V and 7 bases at J, with 17 bases between the two ends. In DNA, the CDR3 is TGTGCCAGCAGTTTATCGGACAGCGGATATGAGCAGCCCCAGCATTTT. Translation gives CASSLSDSGYEQPQHF.

The genes are TRBV6-6 and TRBJ1-2, with D unclear. The CDR3 consists of 13 residues. Trimming removed 2 bases at V and 4 bases at J, with 8 bases between. From germline, CDR1 is MNHNY and CDR2 SVGAGI (reference sequence). CDR3 coding DNA: TGTGCCAGCAGTTACGGGCAGAGCTATGGCTACACCTTC. Translation gives CASSYGQSYGYTF.

Only a few counts were recorded for this clone. The chain carries TRBV28 and TRBJ2-7; D not resolved. V was pared by 3 bases and J by 7 bases, with 10 bases between. The CDR3 consists of 12 residues. CDR1 MDHEN and CDR2 SYDVKM come from the germline V gene. The CDR3 bases are TGTGCCAGCAGTTTGGAAGGGCGGGAGCAGTACTTC. As protein: CASSLEGREQYF.

The chain carries TRBV30 and TRBJ2-3; tentatively, D is TRBD1 or TRBD2 (6 bases each). The CDR3 is 12 amino acids. Per germline, CDR1 GTSNPN and CDR2 SVGIG (reference sequence). V dropped 0 bases and J dropped 13 bases, with 14 bases sitting between them. The CDR3 region has the DNA TGTGCCTGGAGTGTACCCGGGGGCTTGGAGTATTTT. Translating it yields CAWSVPGGLEYF.

CDR3 protein: CASVGLQEEKLFF. DNA for the CDR3: TGTGCCAGTGTGGGTTTGCAAGAGGAAAAACTGTTTTTT. The genes are TRBV19 and TRBJ1-4, with D unclear. V was cut by 8 bases and J by 8 bases, with 15 bases left in between. CDR1 LNHDA and CDR2 SQIVND come from the germline V gene (reference sequence). The CDR3 has 13 amino acids.

This clone was seen once. The chain combines TRBV18 with TRBJ2-7; no definite D call. CDR3 length: 14 amino acids. Germline CDR1 is KGHSH and CDR2 is LQKENI. Between the trimmed V and J ends, which lost 0 bases and 1 base, there was a span of 7 bases. The CDR3 coding sequence is TGTGCCAGCTCACCACCGTCTAAATCCTACGAGCAGTACTTC. Translating it yields CASSPPSKSYEQYF.

On this clone: A read error is likely here: a far larger clone is one base away. V gene TRBV6-1 combines with J gene TRBJ2-6; D remains unclear. The CDR3 spans 15 residues. Germline values: CDR1 MNHNS, CDR2 SASEGT. V was cut by 4 bases and J by 2 bases, with 9 bases left in between. CDR3 coding DNA: TGTGCCAGCAGTGCGGAGAACCCTGGGGCCAACGTCCTGACTTTC. Its translation is CASSAENPGANVLTF.

V gene TRBV9 combines with J gene TRBJ2-3, with 7 bases lining up with TRBD1. The CDR3 length is 15 residues. Losses at the gene ends were 0 bases for V and 0 bases for J; bases not matched to a gene: 1. CDR1 and CDR2 (germline): SGDLS, YYNGEE. The CDR3 DNA reads TGTGCCAGCAGCGTAGAACAGGGGAGCACAGATACGCAGTATTTT. It specifies CASSVEQGSTDTQYF.

The chain carries TRBV28 and TRBJ2-2, with no clear D. The CDR3 covers 14 residues. CDR1 is MDHEN, CDR2 SYDVKM, per germline. The V end was cut by 1 base, the J end by 1 base, with 4 bases between. This chain's CDR3 is CASSLYENTGELFF. The CDR3 DNA sequence: TGTGCCAGCAGTTTATACGAGAACACCGGGGAGCTGTTTTTT.

This clone has a single count. CDR3 sequence (DNA): TGTGCCAGCAGCTTAGTGGGATTGGCCCACACAGATACGCAGTATTTT. Its translation: CASSLVGLAHTDTQYF. The chain carries TRBV7-8 and TRBJ2-3; no clear D gene. V lost 1 base and J 2 bases, leaving 13 bases between the germline ends. Germline V gene lookup returns CDR1 SGHVS and CDR2 FQNEAQ. The CDR3 extends over 16 amino acids.

The rearrangement uses TRBV6-5 and TRBJ2-7; D unresolved. The CDR3 runs 14 residues. V was cut by 3 bases and J by 0 bases, with 9 bases left in between. Germline loops: CDR1 MNHEY, CDR2 SVGAGI. The CDR3 nucleotides are TGTGCCAGCAGTTATGACCCAAGCTCCTACGAGCAGTACTTC. Protein: CASSYDPSSYEQYF.

The V call is TRBV4-3, the J call TRBJ1-2, with D uncertain. The germline V and J ends were trimmed by 3 bases and 4 bases, with 15 bases remaining between them. Germline CDR1 and CDR2: LGHNA and YSLEER. The CDR3 is 15 amino acids. The CDR3 spells CASSHENPRIYGYTF. CDR3 sequence (DNA): TGCGCCAGCAGCCATGAGAACCCAAGGATCTATGGCTACACCTTC.

The chain links TRBV5-1 to TRBJ2-7; 9 bases are shared with TRBD1. Per germline, CDR1 SGHRS and CDR2 YFSETQ. The CDR3 covers 16 residues. The V gene end was trimmed by 4 bases and the J gene end by 2 bases; junction bases not matched to a gene: 10. The CDR3 spells CASSRTPGQGPYEQYF. The CDR3 bases are TGCGCCAGCAGCCGAACCCCGGGACAGGGCCCCTACGAGCAGTACTTC. Looking up the rest from reference TRBV5-1 and TRBJ2-7 gives the full variable domain: KAGVTQTPRYLIKTRGQQVTLSCSPISGHRSVSWYQQTPGQGLQFLFEYFSETQRNKGNFPGRFSGRQFSNSRSEMNVSTLELGDSALYLCASSRTPGQGPYEQYFGPGTRLTVT.

At least ten counts were recorded for this clone. The J gene is TRBJ1-5, the V gene TRBV6-1, with D possibly being TRBD1 (6 bases). Germline loops: CDR1 MNHNS, CDR2 SASEGT. The V end lost 2 bases, the J end lost 5 bases, and 10 bases lay between the germline ends. The CDR3 sequence is 14 residues long. The DNA for the CDR3 is TGTGCCAGCAGTGAATGGGGGCGCGATCAGCCCCAGCATTTT. Translated, it gives CASSEWGRDQPQHF.

V is TRBV28 and J is TRBJ2-7, with 9 bases lining up with TRBD1. The CDR3 has 14 residues. Germline CDR1 MDHEN, CDR2 SYDVKM. J was trimmed by 2 bases and V by 10 bases; bases with no gene match: 9. CDR3 sequence: CATISGTGPYEQYF. CDR3 nucleotide sequence: TGTGCCACCATCTCCGGGACAGGGCCCTACGAGCAGTACTTC.

This rearrangement joins TRBV19 to TRBJ2-1; possible D gene TRBD2, 6 bases. CDR3 length: 15 residues. V lost 7 bases and J 0 bases, leaving 13 bases between the germline ends. CDR1 is LNHDA and CDR2 is SQIVND in the germline V gene (reference sequence). Here the CDR3 DNA reads TGTGCCAGTACGGCCGACGGGGGCTCCTACAATGAGCAGTTCTTC. The encoded protein is CASTADGGSYNEQFF.

The table lists this clone with a few counts. This sequence joins TRBV9 and TRBJ2-5, with 9 bases lining up with TRBD1. The J call is doubtful: the DNA matches TRBJ2-7 better. In germline, CDR1 is SGDLS, CDR2 YYNGEE. The CDR3 covers 15 residues. The CDR3 is CASSVEGTGSYEQYF. CDR3 nucleotides: TGTGCCAGCAGCGTAGAAGGGACAGGGTCCTACGAGCAGTACTTC.

Many counts were recorded for this clone. V and J are TRBV2 and TRBJ2-3, with D hard to call. V lost 6 bases, J lost 5 bases, and 6 bases lay in between. The V gene's germline CDR1 is SNHLY and CDR2 FYNNEI. The CDR3 length is 11 residues. The CDR3 spells CASRYQDTQYF. As DNA, the CDR3 is TGTGCCAGCAGGTATCAAGATACGCAGTATTTT.

V is TRBV28 and J is TRBJ1-5; 7 bases align to TRBD1. This CDR3 spans 15 amino acids. CDR1 is MDHEN, CDR2 SYDVKM, per germline. With 5 bases clipped from V and 3 bases from J, the junction kept 7 bases outside the gene matches. The CDR3 sequence: CASSPLTGNNQPQHF. CDR3 DNA: TGTGCCAGCAGTCCCTTGACAGGGAACAATCAGCCCCAGCATTTT.

The chain employs TRBV30 and TRBJ2-3; 11 nucleotides line up with TRBD2. The CDR3 extends over 15 amino acids. V lost 2 bases to trimming and J lost 3 bases; unmatched junction nucleotides: 4. Germline assignment: CDR1 GTSNPN and CDR2 SVGIG (reference sequence). The CDR3 region has the DNA TGTGCCTGGAGTTCTAGCGGGAGGCGTACAGATACGCAGTATTTT. Protein sequence: CAWSSSGRRTDTQYF.

The chain is built from TRBV15 and TRBJ2-7; TRBD1 matches at 12 bases. This CDR3 is 15 amino acids long. J was trimmed by 5 bases and V by 4 bases; bases with no gene match: 6. CDR1 LNHNV and CDR2 YYDKDF come from the germline V gene (reference sequence). The CDR3 DNA follows: TGTGCCACCAGCACGGGGACAGGGGGCCTGAACGAGCAGTACTTC. This encodes CATSTGTGGLNEQYF.

Comments on this clone: This could be a read error, since a much larger clone is one nucleotide away. Different DNA sequences within this sample yield the same CDR3. The chain recombines TRBV2 with TRBJ2-5, with 8 bases fitting TRBD1. CDR3 length equals 14 residues. CDR1 SNHLY and CDR2 FYNNEI come from the germline V gene. As DNA, the CDR3 is TGTGCCAGCAGTCCGGACAGGGCGTCCGAGACTCAGTACTTC. It yields the protein CASSPDRASETQYF.